This T cell receptor beta chain is drawn from a study of metastatic and nonmetastatic thyroid tumors. In the study overall: Peripheral blood and tumor or nodule samples from malignant and benign thyroid patients were compared.

Ten or more counts support this clone. Germline V CDR1 and CDR2: SGHTA, FQGNSA. CDR3 length equals 14 residues. The ends lost 5 bases at V and 4 bases at J; junction bases unmatched: 7. Original data processing: Variation in CDR3 across clinicopathological groups served as the basis for constructing a distant-metastasis classifier in papillary thyroid cancer. TCRdb used MiXCR to call clones anew from the PCR reads. It is TCRdb's table, rather than the study itself, that gives the V and J calls and clone size. The data contain around 34,000 clones, 20% to 25% of them seen just once; the ten biggest clones take up roughly 3.1%. Every patient underwent thyroid surgery untreated.

The sample consisted of tumor tissue. The rearrangement links TRBV7-2 to TRBJ2-5, with 7 bases aligning to TRBD1. The TCR comes from a male donor with papillary thyroid cancer or a benign thyroid nodule (not recorded which). Some clones in this sample may be carry-over from other donors' samples. The CDR3 loop reads CASSMRQGRETQYF. The CDR3 bases are TGTGCCAGCAGCATGAGACAGGGAAGAGAGACCCAGTACTTC.